Each of the 21 T cell receptor beta chains below was sequenced from the same sample in a study of cytomegalovirus exposure and HLA in healthy donors. Assay: immunoSEQ multiplex PCR; the TCRdb copy retains only in-frame clones and omits some. The sample holds 120,000 to 150,000 clones, roughly nine tenths seen once. Material: PBMCs. These receptors all stem from a man aged 18 to 30 in good health and CMV-seronegative.

This chain connects TRBV6-1 to TRBJ2-3, with 8 bases that match TRBD2. J was trimmed by 1 base and V by 6 bases; bases with no gene match: 0. Germline V gene sequence: CDR1 MNHNS, CDR2 SASEGT. This CDR3 spans 13 amino acids. The CDR3, as DNA: TGTGCCAGCAGGACTAGCGGCACAGATACGCAGTATTTT. Its translation: CASRTSGTDTQYF.

V is TRBV14 and J is TRBJ2-3; D possibly corresponds to TRBD1 (6 bases). Germline CDR1 and CDR2: SGHDN and FVKESK. The CDR3 is 15 residues long. Trimming left V 4 bases short and J 2 bases short, with 13 bases between. CDR3 sequence: CASSPGTTTTDTQYF. The CDR3 coding sequence is TGTGCCAGCAGCCCCGGGACAACCACCACAGATACGCAGTATTTT.

The rearrangement joins TRBV2 to TRBJ1-5; 7 nucleotides line up with TRBD1. Germline V gene lookup returns CDR1 SNHLY and CDR2 FYNNEI. The CDR3 has 14 residues. V was clipped by 8 bases and J by 1 base; unmatched bases: 5. The CDR3 DNA sequence: TGTGCCAGCCGAGGACAGGTCAGCAATCAGCCCCAGCATTTT. This translates into CASRGQVSNQPQHF.

This clone was seen only a few times. The V call is TRBV18, the J call TRBJ2-7; D perhaps matches TRBD1 (5 bases). V was cut by 2 bases and J by 6 bases, with 11 bases left in between. Germline values: CDR1 KGHSH, CDR2 LQKENI. The CDR3 has 13 amino acids. The CDR3 DNA follows: TGTGCCAGCTCACCAGGGGCAATAGGCGAGCAGTACGTC. It specifies CASSPGAIGEQYV.

The chain links TRBV6-5 to TRBJ1-1, with 7 bases lining up with TRBD1. Per the germline V gene, CDR1 is MNHEY and CDR2 is SVGAGI. J gave up 1 base and V 7 bases, and 6 bases lay outside the gene matches. The CDR3 sequence is 14 residues long. The CDR3 DNA reads as TGTGCCAGCACCCGGGACAGATCGAACACTGAAGCTTTCTTT. This encodes CASTRDRSNTEAFF.

This clone was seen a few times. The J gene is TRBJ1-5, the V gene TRBV13; 7 nucleotides match TRBD1. CDR1 PRHDT and CDR2 FYEKMQ come from the germline V gene (reference sequence). The CDR3 runs to 14 residues. The J segment lost 1 base and the V segment lost 4 bases, leaving 1 base of the junction unmatched. CDR3 nucleotide sequence: TGTGCCAGCAGCTCACAGGGGAGCAATCAGCCCCAGCATTTT. Its protein is CASSSQGSNQPQHF.

The rearrangement joins TRBV6-1 to TRBJ2-7; TRBD2 matches 11 bases. The germline gives CDR1 MNHNS, CDR2 SASEGT. This CDR3 region has 14 residues. Unmatched junction bases numbered 9, after V lost 6 bases and J lost 8 bases. The CDR3 spells CASSRLAGSHKQYV. The CDR3 DNA sequence: TGTGCCAGCAGCCGACTAGCGGGAAGCCACAAGCAGTACGTC.

As regards this clone: The junction departs from germline at one end; a sequencing error may be responsible. The genes are TRBV11-2 and TRBJ1-6, with TRBD1 matching 7 bases. The CDR3 totals 15 residues. From germline, CDR1 is SGHAT and CDR2 FQNNGV. Here the CDR3 DNA reads TGTGCCAGCACCGAGACAGGGTACTATCATTCACCCCTCCACTTT. It is translated as CASTETGYYHSPLHF.

The V call is TRBV6-5, the J call TRBJ1-1; 7 bases are a match to TRBD1. The V segment lost 6 bases and the J segment 5 bases; nucleotides outside the gene matches: 9. CDR3 length equals 14 residues. The germline gives CDR1 MNHEY, CDR2 SVGAGI. In DNA form, the CDR3 reads TGTGCCAGCAGCCACGACAGGGTAGTGACTGAAGCTTTCTTT. Translating gives CASSHDRVVTEAFF.

The V gene is TRBV7-6, the J gene TRBJ2-1, with TRBD2 identical over 9 bases. V dropped 4 bases and J dropped 2; count of bases not matched to a gene: 6. The CDR3 covers 16 residues. CDR1 and CDR2 from the germline V gene are SGHVS and FNYEAQ. Written as DNA, the CDR3 is TGTGCCAGCAGCTCTCGCACTAGCGGGCCCTACAATGAGCAGTTCTTC. Translated, it gives CASSSRTSGPYNEQFF.

The chain employs TRBV7-8 and TRBJ1-1; perhaps TRBD1 as D (5 bases). CDR3 size: 14 residues. Trimming took 5 bases from V and 5 from J, leaving 15 bases between them. Germline V CDR1 and CDR2: SGHVS, FQNEAQ. CDR3: CASSQEGRGTEAFF. DNA for the CDR3: TGTGCCAGCAGCCAGGAGGGGAGAGGGACTGAAGCTTTCTTT.

CDR3 loop: CASSKTGGDEKLFF. The CDR3 DNA reads TGCGCCAGCAGTAAGACAGGGGGCGATGAAAAACTGTTTTTT. V is TRBV10-1 and J is TRBJ1-4; 10 bases fit TRBD1. This CDR3 is 14 amino acids long. J lost 6 bases, V lost 5 bases, and 3 bases had no gene match. Germline V gene lookup returns CDR1 WNHNN and CDR2 SYGVQD (reference sequence).

This CDR3 is CASSFPSGGQSRETQYF. For the CDR3, the DNA is TGTGCCAGCAGCTTCCCTAGCGGGGGACAAAGTCGGGAGACCCAGTACTTC. The J gene is TRBJ2-5, the V gene TRBV5-6; 10 bases match TRBD2. The CDR3 totals 17 residues. The ends lost 2 bases at V and 5 bases at J; junction bases unmatched: 12. Per germline, CDR1 SGHDT and CDR2 YYEEEE.

V is TRBV4-1 and J is TRBJ1-2; possibly TRBD1 for D (6 bases). CDR3 length equals 15 residues. The germline CDR1 and CDR2 sequences are MGHRA and YSYEKL. Trimming cost V 1 base and J 2 bases, with 11 bases left between them. The CDR3 DNA reads as TGCGCCAGCAGCCAAGTGGGGGGGCTAAACTATGGCTACACCTTC. Its protein is CASSQVGGLNYGYTF.

This chain links TRBV4-1 with TRBJ1-5; a possible D gene is TRBD1 (6 bases). This CDR3 comprises 18 residues. Germline V lookup: CDR1 MGHRA, CDR2 YSYEKL. Trimming stripped 0 bases from V and 5 bases from J, with 20 bases between. The chain's CDR3 is CASSQDTTGQGIYQPQHF. The CDR3 bases are TGCGCCAGCAGCCAAGATACAACAGGGCAAGGGATTTATCAGCCCCAGCATTTT.

This clone was seen once. This chain links TRBV19 with TRBJ2-1, with 8 bases lining up with TRBD2. Germline V lookup: CDR1 LNHDA, CDR2 SQIVND (reference sequence). The junction had 7 bases not matched to a gene; V was cut back by 6 bases and J by 0 bases. This CDR3 spans 16 amino acids. The CDR3: CASRVAGSSSYNEQFF. CDR3 nucleotides: TGTGCCAGTAGAGTAGCGGGAAGTAGCTCCTACAATGAGCAGTTCTTC. Using reference TRBV19 and TRBJ2-1 for the parts outside the CDR3, the full variable domain is DGGITQSPKYLFRKEGQNVTLSCEQNLNHDAMYWYRQDPGQGLRLIYYSQIVNDFQKGDIAEGYSVSREKKESFPLTVTSAQKNPTAFYLCASRVAGSSSYNEQFFGPGTRLTVL.

The rearrangement uses TRBV9 and TRBJ2-3; the D gene is possibly TRBD1 (5 bases). The CDR3 sequence is 17 residues long. V was shortened by 1 base and J by 0 bases, with 15 bases between the two germline ends. CDR1 SGDLS and CDR2 YYNGEE come from the germline V gene. The CDR3 bases are TGTGCCAGCAGCGTAACAGGCACCTATTCTAGCACAGATACGCAGTATTTT. Protein sequence: CASSVTGTYSSTDTQYF.

The J gene is TRBJ1-1, the V gene TRBV2; the D gene is possibly TRBD1 (6 bases). With 6 bases removed from V and 12 bases from J, the gap between germline ends came to 20 bases. This CDR3 region has 13 residues. Germline values: CDR1 SNHLY, CDR2 FYNNEI. The CDR3 loop is CASRDPGHSVPFF. The CDR3 nucleotides read TGTGCCAGCAGGGATCCGGGACACTCCGTGCCTTTCTTT.

The chain recombines TRBV6-5 with TRBJ2-3; TRBD2 matches 8 bases. The germline CDR1 and CDR2 sequences are MNHEY and SVGAGI. The CDR3 contains 11 residues. J gave up 14 bases and V 5 bases, and 6 bases lay outside the gene matches. Here the CDR3 reads CASSPGTSLYF. The CDR3 DNA follows: TGTGCCAGCAGTCCCGGGACTAGTCTGTATTTT.

This sequence joins TRBV18 and TRBJ1-1; D may be TRBD1 (5 bases). Germline-derived CDR1 and CDR2 are KGHSH and LQKENI. This CDR3 contains 15 residues. Between the trimmed V and J ends, which lost 3 bases and 1 base, there was a span of 12 bases. The CDR3 protein is CASSPIDSKNTEAFF. CDR3 DNA: TGTGCCAGCTCACCGATTGACAGTAAGAACACTGAAGCTTTCTTT.

The gene calls are TRBV4-1 and TRBJ1-1; maybe TRBD1 (5 bases). CDR3 length: 17 amino acids. V lost 0 bases and J 3 bases, leaving 17 bases between the germline ends. Germline V gene sequence: CDR1 MGHRA, CDR2 YSYEKL. CDR3 protein: CASSQEDGFAGDTEAFF. CDR3 DNA: TGCGCCAGCAGCCAAGAAGATGGCTTTGCGGGGGACACTGAAGCTTTCTTT.